This TCR beta chain was recorded in a study of memory CD4+ T cells and cytomegalovirus serostatus. Method: immunoSEQ multiplex PCR; TCRdb's copy keeps in-frame clones and lacks some. The sample shows some 66,000 clones, around 76% of them seen only once. Germline V lookup: CDR1 SGHKS, CDR2 YYEKEE (reference sequence). V was cut by 4 bases and J by 4 bases, with 8 bases left in between. This CDR3 comprises 12 residues. Single viable CD3+CD4+CD8-CD45RO+ cells were sorted as the memory CD4+ T cells. Total CD4+ T cells were enriched by CD4 positive selection. This clonotype was obtained from an adult in good health and CMV-seropositive. J is TRBJ1-1 and V is TRBV5-5; D uncertain. Sequencing was carried out using memory CD4+ T cells from blood. CDR3 loop: CASSPDGTEAFF. The CDR3 coding sequence is TGTGCCAGCAGCCCGGACGGCACTGAAGCTTTCTTT.